Below, 28 T cell receptor beta chains from the same sample are listed, as sequenced in a study of molecular identifiers for immune sequencing clone quantification. TCRdb reprocessed the PCR reads with MiXCR, giving one entry per CDR3 protein. The top ten clones hold about 0.84% of a sample with about 500,000 distinct CDR3 sequences, about a fifth of them seen once. Sequenced: naive CD8+ T cells from blood, with Jurkat cell RNA spiked in. Subset: FACS-sorted CD8+CD4-CCR7+CD45RA+ naive T cells. The receptors derive from a human donor in good health. Some libraries in this study had Jurkat cell RNA spiked in.

In this sample, this clonotype turned up many times. The chain uses TRBV2 and TRBJ2-7; either TRBD1 or TRBD2 may fit D (5 bases each). V gave up 2 bases and J gave up 6 bases, with 11 bases separating them. The CDR3 covers 13 residues. Germline V CDR1 and CDR2: SNHLY, FYNNEI. The CDR3 here is CASSEPPGTEQYF. The CDR3 DNA reads as TGTGCCAGCAGTGAACCCCCGGGGACCGAGCAGTACTTC.

The chain employs TRBV10-3 and TRBJ2-7; D call uncertain. The CDR3 has 14 residues. The germline V gene encodes CDR1 ENHRY and CDR2 SYGVKD. V was cut by 3 bases and J by 0 bases, with 9 bases left in between. The CDR3 region is CAISEVVASYEQYF. The CDR3 DNA reads as TGTGCCATCAGTGAAGTGGTAGCCTCCTACGAGCAGTACTTC.

For this clonotype: A read error is possible here, since a much larger clone lies one base away. The gene calls are TRBV2 and TRBJ1-4; D is possibly TRBD1 (5 bases). The germline gives CDR1 SNHLY, CDR2 FYNNEI. The CDR3 consists of 14 residues. CDR3 amino acids: CASSRRDLNEKLLF. The DNA for the CDR3 is TGTGCCAGCAGCCGACGGGACCTTAATGAAAAACTGCTTTTT.

This clonotype showed up just once. J is TRBJ2-7 and V is TRBV28, with 10 bases matching TRBD2. The V gene's germline CDR1 is MDHEN and CDR2 SYDVKM. This CDR3 is built from 17 residues. V lost 4 bases, J lost 3 bases, and 12 bases stayed unmatched. CDR3 amino acids: CASSSKYWTSGSYEQYF. As DNA, the CDR3 is TGTGCCAGCAGTTCGAAATACTGGACTAGCGGCAGCTACGAGCAGTACTTC.

A word on this clonotype: Given a much more abundant clone one base away, this may be a read error. Likely a read error: the CDR3 ends without its conserved phenylalanine or tryptophan. For the CDR3, the DNA is TGTGCCAGCAGTCCGGTCGGACAGGGAGGGTACGAGCAGTACTCC. This translates into CASSPVGQGGYEQYS. The rearrangement links TRBV7-6 to TRBJ2-7, with D perhaps matching TRBD1 (8 bases). CDR1 SGHVS and CDR2 FNYEAQ come from the germline V gene. The CDR3 runs 15 residues. V gave up 6 bases and J gave up 4 bases, with 19 bases separating them.

This chain links TRBV7-3 with TRBJ2-3; TRBD2 is a possible D gene (7 bases). The V gene lost 2 bases and the J gene lost 2 bases, with 17 bases spanning the gap. The length of the CDR3 is 17 residues. Germline CDR1 reads SGHTA; CDR2 reads FQGTGA. DNA of the CDR3: TGTGCCAGCAGCTTAGTCGGGGGGCGTCGTGCCACAGATACGCAGTATTTT. Translation gives CASSLVGGRRATDTQYF.

This chain joins TRBV6-2 or TRBV6-3 and TRBJ1-2, with a tentative D call TRBD1 (6 bases). Trimming removed 4 bases from V and 3 bases from J, with 12 bases in between. The CDR3 runs to 14 residues. Germline values: CDR1 MNHEY, CDR2 SVGEGT. The CDR3: CASSLQGKDYGYTF. The CDR3 nucleotides read TGTGCCAGCAGTTTACAGGGAAAAGACTATGGCTACACCTTC.

The chain uses TRBV27 and TRBJ2-2; D is unclear. The germline gives CDR1 MNHEY, CDR2 SMNVEV (reference sequence). The CDR3 contains 15 residues. Trimming stripped 2 bases from V and 1 base from J, with 8 bases between. CDR3 protein: CASSLLSWNTGELFF. The CDR3 nucleotides read TGTGCCAGCAGTTTACTCTCCTGGAACACCGGGGAGCTGTTTTTT.

A remark on this clonotype: The junction differs from germline at one of its ends, possibly a read error. This sequence joins TRBV4-3 and TRBJ2-6; maybe TRBD1 (5 bases). The CDR3 consists of 16 residues. The V gene's germline CDR1 is LGHNA and CDR2 YSLEER. This CDR3 reads CASSQDFVSGANVMTF. The CDR3, as DNA: TGCGCCAGCAGCCAAGATTTCGTCTCTGGGGCCAACGTCATGACTTTC.

The chain is built from TRBV11-2 and TRBJ1-4; D gene ambiguous. CDR3 size: 14 residues. Germline V gene lookup returns CDR1 SGHAT and CDR2 FQNNGV. Trimming took off 1 base at V and 8 bases at J, with 11 bases between the two ends. The chain's CDR3 is CASSLVPGREKLFF. CDR3 in DNA: TGTGCCAGCAGCTTAGTACCAGGTCGGGAAAAACTGTTTTTT.

This clonotype has just a few counts. The junction shows a germline mismatch at one end, possibly a read error. This sequence joins TRBV28 and TRBJ2-5; D might be TRBD1 (6 bases). There are 13 residues in the CDR3. The germline gives CDR1 MDHEN, CDR2 SYDVKM. CDR3 sequence: CACSRDNQETQYF. The CDR3 nucleotides read TGTGCCTGCAGCCGGGACAACCAAGAGACCCAGTACTTC.

V usage is TRBV5-1 and J usage is TRBJ2-3; either TRBD1 or TRBD2 may supply D (6 bases each). The CDR3 runs to 17 residues. Germline V CDR1 and CDR2: SGHRS, YFSETQ. V was cut by 4 bases and J by 2 bases, with 20 bases left in between. Written as DNA, the CDR3 is TGCGCCAGCAGCCTGACCCCGGGGGCGCGTATCACAGATACGCAGTATTTT. This codes for CASSLTPGARITDTQYF. Full variable domain (remainder filled in from reference TRBV5-1 and TRBJ2-3): KAGVTQTPRYLIKTRGQQVTLSCSPISGHRSVSWYQQTPGQGLQFLFEYFSETQRNKGNFPGRFSGRQFSNSRSEMNVSTLELGDSALYLCASSLTPGARITDTQYFGPGTRLTVL.

This clonotype has a count of ten or more. V is TRBV25-1 and J is TRBJ2-3; the D is unclear. Trimming cost V 7 bases and J 5 bases, with 7 bases left between them. The germline V gene has CDR1 MGHDK and CDR2 SYGVNS. The CDR3 has 11 residues. The chain's CDR3 is CASTLGDTQYF. CDR3 DNA: TGTGCCAGCACCCTTGGAGATACGCAGTATTTT. The whole variable domain, filled in from reference TRBV25-1 and TRBJ2-3, reads EADIYQTPRYLVIGTGKKITLECSQTMGHDKMYWYQQDPGMELHLIHYSYGVNSTEKGDLSSESTVSRIRTEHFPLTLESARPSHTSQYLCASTLGDTQYFGPGTRLTVL.

This chain connects TRBV21-1 to TRBJ2-7; the table calls TRBD2, which could not be checked here. TRBV21-1 is reported as a pseudogene. This CDR3 is built from 15 residues. The CDR3 sequence is CASSKVEGPLSEQYF. The CDR3 nucleotides are TGTGCCAGCAGCAAAGTCGAGGGACCTCTGAGCGAGCAGTACTTC.

As to this clonotype: In this CDR3 the conserved last residue, phenylalanine or tryptophan, is missing, so a read error is likely. This chain connects TRBV12-3 or TRBV12-4 to TRBJ1-2; D is undetermined. The CDR3 is made up of 14 amino acids. CDR3 bases: TGCGCCAGCAGTTCCGATAGGGCCTACTATGGCTACACCTAC. Amino acids: CASSSDRAYYGYTY.

Comments on this clonotype: Possible read error: a much larger clone is one base away. This chain links TRBV4-3 with TRBJ2-1; D is perhaps TRBD2 (5 bases). Germline V gives CDR1 LGHNA, CDR2 YSLEER. Trimming shortened V by 0 bases and J by 4 bases, and 19 bases separated the two germline ends. The CDR3 has 18 amino acids. DNA for the CDR3: TGCGCCAGCAGCCAAGAAGGAGGTCTAGGAGCGCGGTACAATGAGCAGTTCTTC. Its protein product is CASSQEGGLGARYNEQFF.

Ten or more counts support this clonotype. This sequence joins TRBV28 and TRBJ2-4; 8 bases map to TRBD1. Germline trimming cut 2 bases from V and 7 bases from J; bases unmatched to any gene: 4. The CDR3 sequence is 14 residues long. Germline V gene sequence: CDR1 MDHEN, CDR2 SYDVKM. CDR3 protein: CASSLGQGMNIQYF. The CDR3 DNA reads TGTGCCAGCAGTTTAGGACAGGGTATGAACATTCAGTACTTC.

This chain uses TRBV19 with TRBJ2-7, with D perhaps matching TRBD1 (6 bases). This CDR3 comprises 14 residues. V was pared by 5 bases and J by 4 bases, with 15 bases between. Germline assignment: CDR1 LNHDA and CDR2 SQIVND (reference sequence). CDR3 amino acids: CASSFTGHEYEQYF. The DNA for the CDR3 is TGTGCCAGTAGTTTCACGGGACACGAATACGAGCAGTACTTC. The full variable domain, rest sourced from reference TRBV19 and TRBJ2-7, is DGGITQSPKYLFRKEGQNVTLSCEQNLNHDAMYWYRQDPGQGLRLIYYSQIVNDFQKGDIAEGYSVSREKKESFPLTVTSAQKNPTAFYLCASSFTGHEYEQYFGPGTRLTVT.

The J gene is TRBJ2-7, the V gene TRBV12-5; 9 bases align to TRBD1. The CDR3 is made up of 15 amino acids. CDR1 is LGHNT, CDR2 FRNRAP, per germline. V was pared by 6 bases and J by 3 bases, with 9 bases of the junction left unmatched. Here the CDR3 DNA reads TGTGCTAGTGGCATAGGACAGGGGTTTAGCTACGAGCAGTACTTC. Its translation is CASGIGQGFSYEQYF.

In this sample, this clonotype turned up a few times. This CDR3 reads CASSQGGGGWTDTQYF. CDR3 sequence (DNA): TGTGCCAGCAGCCAAGGTGGCGGCGGATGGACAGATACGCAGTATTTT. The chain recombines TRBV3-1 with TRBJ2-3; D is uncertain. CDR1 and CDR2 from the germline V gene are LGHDT and YNNKEL (reference sequence). This CDR3 has 16 residues. Trimming left V 1 base short and J 3 bases short, with 14 bases between.

CDR3 in DNA: TGTGCCAGCAGCTTAACCATGGGGAATTCACCCCTCCACTTT. This gives the protein CASSLTMGNSPLHF. The genes are TRBV7-9 and TRBJ1-6; D is unresolved. Deletions cut 2 bases from V and 7 bases from J, with 9 bases between. The CDR3 runs to 14 residues. Germline V gives CDR1 SEHNR, CDR2 FQNEAQ (reference sequence).

About this clonotype itself: The junction and the germline gene differ at one end; a read error may be behind it. The V gene is TRBV7-9, the J gene TRBJ2-3, with 9 positions matching TRBD2. The CDR3 is made up of 17 amino acids. The germline gives CDR1 SEHNR, CDR2 FQNEAQ (reference sequence). DNA of the CDR3: TGTACCAGCAGCTTAGCGGGAGACAACCGCGACACAGATACGCAGTATTTT. This codes for CTSSLAGDNRDTDTQYF.

This clonotype occurred many times. The chain has TRBV12-3 or TRBV12-4 and TRBJ2-3, with D perhaps TRBD1 (5 bases). V lost 1 base and J lost 4, with 12 bases in between. There are 15 residues in the CDR3. The CDR3 sequence: CASSLGQGIPDTQYF. The CDR3 nucleotides read TGTGCCAGCAGTTTAGGGCAGGGTATACCAGATACGCAGTATTTT.

About this clonotype itself: One end of the junction fails to match germline, which may point to a read error. The chain has TRBV4-3 and TRBJ2-1, with 10 bases identical to TRBD2. The germline CDR1 and CDR2 sequences are LGHNA and YSLEER. The CDR3 extends over 15 amino acids. CDR3 coding DNA: TGCGCCAGCAGCCAAGGGACTAGCGGCTACAATGAGCGGTTCTTC. This gives the protein CASSQGTSGYNERFF.

This clonotype was seen more than once but under ten times. A junction boundary mismatches the germline segment, possibly from a read error. This chain joins TRBV7-2 and TRBJ2-3; D might be TRBD2 (6 bases). Germline V gives CDR1 SGHTA, CDR2 FQGNSA. CDR3 length: 16 residues. In DNA form, the CDR3 reads TGTGCCAGCAGCCTATCTGCGGCGGGGCTCACAGATAGGCAGTATTTT. Amino acids: CASSLSAAGLTDRQYF.

J is TRBJ2-1 and V is TRBV2; the match to TRBD1 covers 9 bases. V was clipped by 5 bases and J by 9 bases; unmatched bases: 14. The CDR3 consists of 16 residues. Germline V CDR1 and CDR2: SNHLY, FYNNEI. The CDR3 region is CASSTPKDRGEGEQFF. The CDR3 DNA sequence: TGTGCCAGCAGTACCCCAAAGGACAGGGGAGAAGGTGAGCAGTTCTTC.

This clonotype was counted many times. The chain carries TRBV6-2 or TRBV6-3 and TRBJ2-7, with D perhaps matching TRBD2 (5 bases). The CDR3 runs 12 residues. CDR1 and CDR2 from the germline V gene are MNHEY and SVGEGT. Trimming shortened V by 2 bases and J by 3 bases, and 5 bases separated the two germline ends. This chain's CDR3 is CASSYEGYEQYF. The CDR3 DNA is TGTGCCAGCAGTTACGAGGGCTACGAGCAGTACTTC.

This clonotype was detected a few times. The chain combines TRBV7-9 with TRBJ2-5, with TRBD1 matching over 7 bases. In germline, CDR1 is SEHNR, CDR2 FQNEAQ (reference sequence). This CDR3 region has 15 residues. V shed 1 base and J 1 base; nucleotides not matched to a gene: 3. DNA for the CDR3: TGTGCCAGCAGCTTAGAAGGGGGCTCCCAAGAGACCCAGTACTTC. Its translation is CASSLEGGSQETQYF.